One and the same sample provided the 19 T cell receptor beta chains below, sequenced in a study of early T cells in non-severe SARS-CoV-2 infection. TCRdb re-derived calls from the 5' RACE reads in MiXCR, one entry per CDR3 protein. This table holds fewer than 75,000 distinct CDR3 sequences, more than 15% found once. Specimen: whole blood, collected at baseline. Receptors were obtained from an adult who was a healthcare worker with PCR-confirmed SARS-CoV-2 infection or an uninfected control (not recorded which).

The CDR3 coding sequence is TGTGCCAGCAGTTCAACGGACAGGACAGATACGCAGTATTTT. Translating it yields CASSSTDRTDTQYF. This rearrangement joins TRBV28 to TRBJ2-3; 7 positions agree with TRBD1. The CDR3 sequence is 14 residues long. The V and J ends lost 4 bases and 3 bases, in that order; junction bases with no gene match: 4. CDR1 is MDHEN and CDR2 is SYDVKM in the germline V gene.

This clonotype was counted a few times. The chain uses TRBV2 and TRBJ2-7; D not certain. Deletions cut 0 bases from V and 5 bases from J, with 11 bases between. Germline CDR1 SNHLY, CDR2 FYNNEI. The CDR3 is made up of 14 amino acids. CDR3 nucleotide sequence: TGTGCCAGCAGTGAAGCAGGTGCTGGCGACGAGCAGTACTTC. It encodes CASSEAGAGDEQYF.

The V gene is TRBV6-1, the J gene TRBJ1-5, with a tentative D call TRBD1 (6 bases). From germline, CDR1 is MNHNS and CDR2 SASEGT. CDR3 length: 14 residues. Trimming removed 2 bases from V and 8 bases from J, with 13 bases in between. CDR3 loop: CASSELQGREPQHF. The CDR3 coding sequence is TGTGCCAGCAGTGAATTACAGGGCCGTGAGCCCCAGCATTTT.

This clonotype was seen more than once but under ten times. The rearrangement links TRBV12-3 or TRBV12-4 to TRBJ2-5; 11 bases line up with TRBD2. With 3 bases clipped from V and 1 base from J, the junction kept 4 bases outside the gene matches. The CDR3 extends over 16 amino acids. CDR3 loop: CASSFSSGRFQETQYF. The CDR3 bases are TGTGCCAGCAGTTTCTCTAGCGGGAGGTTCCAAGAGACCCAGTACTTC.

V and J are TRBV6-1 and TRBJ1-4; perhaps TRBD1 as D (6 bases). The CDR3 is 14 amino acids. From germline, CDR1 is MNHNS and CDR2 SASEGT. V was pared by 7 bases and J by 8 bases, with 17 bases between. The CDR3 sequence: CASTKTGVYEKLFF. The CDR3 DNA reads as TGTGCCAGCACCAAGACAGGAGTCTACGAAAAACTGTTTTTT.

The chain combines TRBV6-2 or TRBV6-3 with TRBJ1-5; tentative D call: TRBD1 (5 bases). The CDR3 has 16 residues. Germline CDR1 and CDR2: MNHEY and SVGEGT. V lost 2 bases and J 2 bases, leaving 13 bases between the germline ends. CDR3 DNA: TGTGCCAGCAGTTACACGGCAGGGCTGGGCAATCAGCCCCAGCATTTT. It is translated as CASSYTAGLGNQPQHF.

A few counts support this clonotype. The V gene is TRBV28, the J gene TRBJ2-7; 9 bases are a match to TRBD1. The CDR3 has 13 residues. Trimming at V came to 6 bases and at J to 4 bases, leaving 4 bases not matched to a gene. The germline gives CDR1 MDHEN, CDR2 SYDVKM. The CDR3 region has the DNA TGTGCCAGCAGCTGGGACAGGGAATACGAGCAGTACTTC. This translates into CASSWDREYEQYF.

The J gene is TRBJ2-7, the V gene TRBV13, with TRBD1 identical over 11 bases. The CDR3 loop spans 14 amino acids. With 3 bases clipped from V and 6 bases from J, the junction kept 4 bases outside the gene matches. Germline V gene data show CDR1 as PRHDT and CDR2 as FYEKMQ (reference sequence). CDR3 residues: CASSFAGTGGEQYF. Written as DNA, the CDR3 is TGTGCCAGCAGCTTCGCCGGGACAGGGGGCGAGCAGTACTTC.

Only a few counts were recorded for this clonotype. V is TRBV5-6 and J is TRBJ2-7, with TRBD1 matching over 9 bases. Germline CDR1 and CDR2: SGHDT and YYEEEE. With V trimmed by 4 bases and J by 3 bases, 8 bases remained unmatched. The CDR3 has 15 amino acids. The CDR3 DNA is TGTGCCAGCAGCGCCACCGGGACAGGGCACTACGAGCAGTACTTC. This codes for CASSATGTGHYEQYF.

This clonotype was seen ten or more times. The chain couples TRBV14 to TRBJ1-1; 9 nucleotides align to TRBD1. CDR3 length: 14 amino acids. The germline gives CDR1 SGHDN, CDR2 FVKESK. V was clipped by 1 base and J by 6 bases; unmatched bases: 3. The CDR3 nucleotides read TGTGCCAGCAGCCAAGTAACAGGGGGCTCTGAAGCTTTCTTT. Amino acid sequence: CASSQVTGGSEAFF.

The J gene is TRBJ1-5, the V gene TRBV30, with TRBD1 identical over 8 bases. The V gene's germline CDR1 is GTSNPN and CDR2 SVGIG (reference sequence). This CDR3 is 15 amino acids long. V lost 3 bases, J lost 1 base, and 5 bases stayed unmatched. CDR3 in DNA: TGTGCCTGGAGCGATCAGGGGGCGAGCAATCAGCCCCAGCATTTT. Its translation: CAWSDQGASNQPQHF.

The rearrangement links TRBV5-1 to TRBJ2-1; 13 positions agree with TRBD2. Germline CDR1 and CDR2: SGHRS and YFSETQ. V lost 4 bases, J lost 3 bases, and 1 base stayed unmatched. The CDR3 is made up of 15 amino acids. The CDR3 DNA reads TGCGCCAGCAGCCGGACTAGCGGGAGCTACAATGAGCAGTTCTTC. This sequence encodes CASSRTSGSYNEQFF.

The rearrangement links TRBV6-2 or TRBV6-3 to TRBJ2-7; TRBD1 agrees at 8 bases. The CDR3 contains 13 residues. Germline-derived CDR1 and CDR2 are MNHEY and SVGEGT. After removal of 4 bases from V and 5 bases from J, the junction contained 4 bases not matched to a gene. The CDR3 DNA sequence: TGTGCCAGCAGTTTGGACAGGGCCCACGAGCAGTACTTC. Its protein product is CASSLDRAHEQYF.

This clonotype was seen more than once but under ten times. This chain joins TRBV4-2 and TRBJ1-3; D uncertain. Trimming removed 0 bases at V and 1 base at J, with 13 bases between. The germline gives CDR1 LGHNA, CDR2 YNFKEQ. The CDR3 totals 17 residues. The CDR3 loop is CASSQDSGSASGNTIYF. The CDR3 DNA follows: TGTGCCAGCAGCCAAGATAGCGGGAGCGCTTCTGGAAACACCATATATTTT.

This clonotype has a count of ten or more. This rearrangement joins TRBV14 to TRBJ1-2, with no clear D. Trimming cost V 1 base and J 5 bases, with 5 bases left between them. The CDR3 spans 12 residues. CDR1 and CDR2 (germline): SGHDN, FVKESK. This chain's CDR3 is CASSQVSYGYTF. The DNA for the CDR3 is TGTGCCAGCAGCCAAGTTTCATATGGCTACACCTTC.

This clonotype was counted a few times. V is TRBV5-8 and J is TRBJ2-3; 9 nucleotides line up with TRBD2. The CDR3 consists of 15 residues. The germline V gene encodes CDR1 SGHTS and CDR2 YDEGEE. The V and J ends lost 2 bases and 5 bases, in that order; junction bases with no gene match: 6. In DNA form, the CDR3 reads TGTGCCAGCAGCTTTAGCGGACTAGCGTTAGATACGCAGTATTTT. It yields the protein CASSFSGLALDTQYF.

This clonotype was recorded only once. The rearrangement uses TRBV30 and TRBJ2-1; D not certain. Germline assignment: CDR1 GTSNPN and CDR2 SVGIG (reference sequence). V shed 1 base and J shed 6 bases, with 10 bases lying between them. The CDR3 length is 13 residues. Here the CDR3 DNA reads TGTGCCTGGAGTGCGAACAGCCCCAATGAGCAGTTCTTC. Encoded protein: CAWSANSPNEQFF.

This clonotype was seen only a few times. The chain uses TRBV29-1 and TRBJ2-5; TRBD1 matches 7 bases. CDR3 length equals 13 residues. With 7 bases clipped from V and 1 base from J, the junction kept 6 bases outside the gene matches. Germline CDR1 is SQVTM and CDR2 is ANQGSEA. The CDR3: CSGRQGTQETQYF. CDR3 in DNA: TGCAGCGGAAGACAGGGAACCCAAGAGACCCAGTACTTC.

V is TRBV5-1 and J is TRBJ1-1; 10 nucleotides match TRBD1. Germline-derived CDR1 and CDR2 are SGHRS and YFSETQ. Trimming took 3 bases from V and 5 from J; bases not matched to a gene: 10. This CDR3 has 16 residues. Here the CDR3 DNA reads TGCGCCAGCAGCTATGGATCCGGGACAGGGGTTACTGAAGCTTTCTTT. Translated: CASSYGSGTGVTEAFF.